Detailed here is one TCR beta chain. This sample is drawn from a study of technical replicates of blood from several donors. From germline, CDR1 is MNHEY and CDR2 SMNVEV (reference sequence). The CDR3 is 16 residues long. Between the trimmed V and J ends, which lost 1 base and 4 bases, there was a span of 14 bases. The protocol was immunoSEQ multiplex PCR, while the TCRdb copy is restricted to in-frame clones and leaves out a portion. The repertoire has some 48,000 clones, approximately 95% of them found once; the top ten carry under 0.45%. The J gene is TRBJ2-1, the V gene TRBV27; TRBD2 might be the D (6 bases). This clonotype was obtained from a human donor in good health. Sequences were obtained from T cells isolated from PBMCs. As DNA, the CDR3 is TGTGCCAGCAGTTTATACCGCGGGATAGGGTACAATGAGCAGTTCTTC. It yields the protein CASSLYRGIGYNEQFF.